Listed below are T cell receptor beta chains from one sample, sequenced in a study of identical twins. One entry per CDR3 protein results from TCRdb running MiXCR on the 5' RACE reads. The sample holds over 600,000 distinct CDR3 sequences, 20% to 25% seen once. This sample was shared with a second study, whose subject was T cells expressing NK-cell markers.

Sequenced: PBMCs. The receptors originated from a woman aged 18-29 years in good health. The CDR3 runs from the conserved cysteine through the conserved F or W. Each record gives: V gene, J gene, clone size, D gene, CDR3 protein, CDR3 DNA. The D gene is left open where the match is weak. Size is omitted from some rows. Given values are once, few, many or a class for expanded clones.

V: TRBV3-1
J: TRBJ1-1
size: .
D: .
CDR3: CASSYHGTEAFF
DNA: TGTGCCAGCAGCTATCACGGGACAGAAGCTTTCTTT

V: TRBV5-1
J: TRBJ2-5
size: few
D: TRBD2
CDR3: CASSMGLAAKETQYF
DNA: TGCGCCAGCAGCATGGGACTAGCGGCAAAAGAGACCCAGTACTTC

V: TRBV20-1
J: TRBJ1-5
size: few
D: TRBD1
CDR3: CSARIQGAGNQPQHF
DNA: TGCAGTGCTAGAATACAGGGGGCTGGCAATCAGCCCCAGCATTTT

V: TRBV12-3/TRBV12-4
J: TRBJ1-2
size: many
D: TRBD1
CDR3: CASSTIAGQGHRDGYTF
DNA: TGTGCCAGCAGTACCATCGCTGGACAGGGTCATAGGGATGGCTACACCTTC

V: TRBV5-1
J: TRBJ2-3
size: few
D: TRBD2
CDR3: CASSRDRLALTDTQYF
DNA: TGCGCCAGCAGCCGAGATCGACTAGCGCTTACAGATACGCAGTATTTT

V: TRBV6-2/TRBV6-3
J: TRBJ2-7
size: .
D: TRBD2
CDR3: CASSYSSSGQREQYF
DNA: TGTGCCAGCAGTTACTCGTCTAGCGGCCAACGGGAGCAGTACTTC

V: TRBV20-1
J: TRBJ2-5
size: few
D: .
CDR3: CSARSRPGPGGETQYF
DNA: TGCAGTGCTAGATCCCGCCCGGGACCTGGGGGAGAGACCCAGTACTTC

V: TRBV5-1
J: TRBJ2-5
size: .
D: .
CDR3: CASSNPAGQETQYF
DNA: TGCGCCAGCAGTAACCCCGCAGGACAAGAGACCCAGTACTTC

V: TRBV12-3/TRBV12-4
J: TRBJ1-1
size: few
D: TRBD1
CDR3: CASRYRGLNTEAFF
DNA: TGTGCCAGCAGATACAGGGGTTTGAACACTGAAGCTTTCTTT

V: TRBV29-1
J: TRBJ1-4
size: .
D: TRBD1
CDR3: CSAETTGGEKLFF
DNA: TGCAGCGCAGAAACGACAGGGGGAGAAAAACTGTTTTTT

V: TRBV10-3
J: TRBJ1-2
size: few
D: .
CDR3: CAISLGRVYGYTF
DNA: TGTGCCATCAGTCTTGGACGGGTCTATGGCTACACCTTC

V: TRBV6-5
J: TRBJ1-1
size: few
D: .
CDR3: CASSYSGPDTEAFF
DNA: TGTGCCAGCAGTTACTCGGGCCCTGACACTGAAGCTTTCTTT

V: TRBV4-2
J: TRBJ1-1
size: .
D: .
CDR3: CASSQDNGLNTEAFF
DNA: TGTGCCAGCAGCCAAGATAACGGACTGAACACTGAAGCTTTCTTT

V: TRBV20-1
J: TRBJ2-1
size: once
D: .
CDR3: CSAPPETLSYNEQFF
DNA: TGCAGTGCTCCGCCGGAGACTCTCTCCTACAATGAGCAGTTCTTC

V: TRBV27
J: TRBJ2-7
size: .
D: .
CDR3: CASSDPGSEQYF
DNA: TGTGCCAGCTCCGACCCAGGGAGCGAGCAGTACTTC

V: TRBV27
J: TRBJ2-1
size: once
D: TRBD1
CDR3: CASKGGQGRGYNEQFF
DNA: TGTGCCAGCAAAGGGGGACAGGGGCGAGGGTACAATGAGCAGTTCTTC

V: TRBV20-1
J: TRBJ2-5
size: few
D: TRBD2
CDR3: CSAREVMGLAAQETQYF
DNA: TGCAGTGCTAGAGAAGTTATGGGGCTAGCGGCACAAGAGACCCAGTACTTC

V: TRBV29-1
J: TRBJ2-1
size: few
D: TRBD2
CDR3: CSVEVGLAGGLLGQFF
DNA: TGCAGCGTTGAAGTAGGACTAGCGGGAGGGCTGCTTGGGCAGTTCTTC

V: TRBV6-1
J: TRBJ2-3
size: once
D: TRBD2
CDR3: CASKLGLATDTQYF
DNA: TGTGCCAGCAAACTAGGACTAGCCACAGATACGCAGTATTTT

V: TRBV10-3
J: TRBJ2-7
size: .
D: TRBD1
CDR3: CAITTGEPYEQYF
DNA: TGTGCCATCACCACAGGGGAACCCTACGAGCAGTACTTC

V: TRBV11-2
J: TRBJ2-3
size: .
D: .
CDR3: CASSPSSLTDTQYF
DNA: TGTGCCAGCAGTCCAAGTTCCCTCACAGATACGCAGTATTTT

V: TRBV11-1
J: TRBJ2-1
size: .
D: .
CDR3: CASSLVRSERALSYNEQFF
DNA: TGTGCCAGCAGCTTAGTCAGGTCCGAGCGGGCCTTGTCCTACAATGAGCAGTTCTTC

V: TRBV5-1
J: TRBJ2-7
size: .
D: TRBD1
CDR3: CASSSDRGFDEQYF
DNA: TGCGCCAGCAGCTCGGACAGGGGTTTCGACGAGCAGTACTTC

V: TRBV5-1
J: TRBJ2-5
size: .
D: TRBD2
CDR3: CASSWTSGLLQETQYF
DNA: TGCGCCAGCAGCTGGACTTCGGGACTACTCCAAGAGACCCAGTACTTC

V: TRBV5-6
J: TRBJ2-5
size: few
D: .
CDR3: CASSLVAAGRETQYF
DNA: TGTGCCAGCAGCTTGGTGGCCGCGGGGCGAGAGACCCAGTACTTC

V: TRBV6-5
J: TRBJ1-1
size: .
D: .
CDR3: CASSYSRDGREAFF
DNA: TGTGCCAGCAGTTACTCGAGGGACGGAAGAGAAGCTTTCTTT

V: TRBV29-1
J: TRBJ2-1
size: many
D: TRBD2
CDR3: CSVEGTSGAGNEQFF
DNA: TGCAGCGTTGAAGGGACTAGCGGGGCGGGAAATGAGCAGTTCTTC

V: TRBV15
J: TRBJ2-1
size: .
D: TRBD2
CDR3: CATSTLAGGLDEQFF
DNA: TGTGCCACCAGCACATTAGCGGGGGGGCTGGATGAGCAGTTCTTC

V: TRBV10-3
J: TRBJ1-4
size: few
D: .
CDR3: CAIRGGSNEKLFF
DNA: TGTGCCATCAGGGGTGGGAGTAATGAAAAACTGTTTTTT

V: TRBV7-9
J: TRBJ1-1
size: .
D: .
CDR3: CASSLMGQAEAFF
DNA: TGTGCCAGCAGCTTAATGGGGCAGGCTGAAGCTTTCTTT

V: TRBV5-4
J: TRBJ2-1
size: many
D: TRBD1
CDR3: CASSRTGEEQFF
DNA: TGTGCCAGCAGTCGTACAGGGGAAGAGCAGTTCTTC

V: TRBV7-9
J: TRBJ2-1
size: .
D: .
CDR3: CASSGTGTLRSYNEQFF
DNA: TGTGCCAGCAGCGGCACCGGGACCCTGAGGTCCTACAATGAGCAGTTCTTC

V: TRBV5-1
J: TRBJ2-1
size: few
D: TRBD2
CDR3: CASSGDYNEQFF
DNA: TGCGCGAGTAGCGGGGACTACAATGAGCAGTTCTTC

V: TRBV15
J: TRBJ2-7
size: .
D: .
CDR3: CATSRHRDTSYEQYF
DNA: TGTGCCACCAGCAGGCATCGGGACACCTCCTACGAGCAGTACTTC

V: TRBV5-1
J: TRBJ2-7
size: many
D: .
CDR3: CASSLQASGHYEQYF
DNA: TGCGCCAGCAGCTTGCAGGCCTCAGGGCACTACGAGCAGTACTTC

V: TRBV5-6
J: TRBJ2-1
size: many
D: TRBD2
CDR3: CASSLRGAGAGEQFF
DNA: TGTGCCAGCAGTCTAAGGGGAGCGGGAGCTGGTGAGCAGTTCTTC

V: TRBV6-5
J: TRBJ2-7
size: .
D: .
CDR3: CASSLAAGPVHEQYF
DNA: TGTGCCAGCAGTTTAGCTGCAGGGCCTGTCCACGAGCAGTACTTC

V: TRBV27
J: TRBJ2-1
size: .
D: .
CDR3: CASSLFRRGDEQFF
DNA: TGTGCCAGCAGTTTATTTCGCAGGGGCGATGAGCAGTTCTTC

V: TRBV20-1
J: TRBJ2-7
size: .
D: .
CDR3: CSVMAGATYEQYF
DNA: TGCAGTGTTATGGCGGGTGCAACCTACGAGCAGTACTTC

V: TRBV6-1
J: TRBJ2-4
size: few
D: .
CDR3: CASSPWRDESIQYF
DNA: TGTGCCAGCAGTCCCTGGAGGGACGAGAGCATTCAGTACTTC

V: TRBV12-3/TRBV12-4
J: TRBJ1-2
size: .
D: .
CDR3: CASSARQSIYGYTF
DNA: TGTGCCAGCAGTGCTCGACAGAGTATCTATGGCTACACCTTC